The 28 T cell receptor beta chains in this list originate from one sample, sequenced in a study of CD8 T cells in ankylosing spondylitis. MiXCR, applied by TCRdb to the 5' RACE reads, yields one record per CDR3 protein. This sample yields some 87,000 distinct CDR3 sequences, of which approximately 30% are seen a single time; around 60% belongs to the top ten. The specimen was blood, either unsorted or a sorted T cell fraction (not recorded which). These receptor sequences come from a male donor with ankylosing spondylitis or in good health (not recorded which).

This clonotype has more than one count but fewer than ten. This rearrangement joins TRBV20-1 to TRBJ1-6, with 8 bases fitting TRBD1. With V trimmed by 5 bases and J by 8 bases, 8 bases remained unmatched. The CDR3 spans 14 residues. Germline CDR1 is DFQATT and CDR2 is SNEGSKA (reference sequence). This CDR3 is CSAPDRETDSPLHF. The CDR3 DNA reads TGCAGTGCTCCGGACAGGGAGACGGATTCACCCCTCCACTTT.

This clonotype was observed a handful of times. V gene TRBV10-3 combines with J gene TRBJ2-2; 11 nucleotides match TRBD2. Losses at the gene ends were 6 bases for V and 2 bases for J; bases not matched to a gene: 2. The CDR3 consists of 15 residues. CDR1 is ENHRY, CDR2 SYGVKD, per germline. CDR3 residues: CAIRTSGVNTGELFF. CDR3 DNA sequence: TGTGCCATCAGGACTAGCGGGGTTAACACCGGGGAGCTGTTTTTT.

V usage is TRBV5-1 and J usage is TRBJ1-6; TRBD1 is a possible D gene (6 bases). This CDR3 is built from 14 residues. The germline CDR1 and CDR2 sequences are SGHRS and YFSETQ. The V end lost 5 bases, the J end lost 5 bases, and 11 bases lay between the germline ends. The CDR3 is CASRTGQDNSPLHF. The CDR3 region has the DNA TGCGCCAGCAGAACAGGGCAAGATAATTCACCCCTCCACTTT.

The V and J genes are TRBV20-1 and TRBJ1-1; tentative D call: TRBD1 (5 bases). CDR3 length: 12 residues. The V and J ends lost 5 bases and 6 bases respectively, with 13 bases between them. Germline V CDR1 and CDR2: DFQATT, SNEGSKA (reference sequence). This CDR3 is CSAPPGVAEAFF. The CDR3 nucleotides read TGCAGTGCTCCCCCGGGGGTCGCTGAAGCTTTCTTT.

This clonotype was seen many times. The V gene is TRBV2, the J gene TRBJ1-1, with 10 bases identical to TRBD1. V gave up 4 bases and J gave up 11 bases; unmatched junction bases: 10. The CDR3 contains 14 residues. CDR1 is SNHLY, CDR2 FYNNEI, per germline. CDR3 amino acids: CASSVWTGGGLAFF. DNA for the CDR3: TGTGCCAGCAGTGTGTGGACAGGGGGAGGTCTGGCTTTCTTT.

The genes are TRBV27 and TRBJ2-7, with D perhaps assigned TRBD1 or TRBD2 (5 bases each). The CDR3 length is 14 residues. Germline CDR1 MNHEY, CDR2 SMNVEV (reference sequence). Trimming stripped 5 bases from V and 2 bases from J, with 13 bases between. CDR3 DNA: TGTGCCAGCAGTCCGACGGGGCAGCCCTACGAGCAGTACTTC. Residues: CASSPTGQPYEQYF.

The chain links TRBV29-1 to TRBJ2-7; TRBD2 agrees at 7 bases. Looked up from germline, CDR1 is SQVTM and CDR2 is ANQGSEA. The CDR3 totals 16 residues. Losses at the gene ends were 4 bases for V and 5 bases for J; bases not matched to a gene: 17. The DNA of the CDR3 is TGCAGCGTTGGGAAGGATAGGACTAGGCTGTCCGACGAGCAGTACTTC. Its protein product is CSVGKDRTRLSDEQYF.

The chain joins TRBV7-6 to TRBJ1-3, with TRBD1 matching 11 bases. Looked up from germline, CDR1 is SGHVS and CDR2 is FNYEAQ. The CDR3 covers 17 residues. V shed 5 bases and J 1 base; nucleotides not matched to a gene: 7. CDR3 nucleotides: TGTGCCAGCAGCCCTCGGACAGGGGGCGAGTCTGGAAACACCATATATTTT. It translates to CASSPRTGGESGNTIYF.

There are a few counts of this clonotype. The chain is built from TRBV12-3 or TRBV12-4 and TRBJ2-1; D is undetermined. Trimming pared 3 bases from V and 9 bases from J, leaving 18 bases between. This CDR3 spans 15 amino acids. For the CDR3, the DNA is TGTGCCAGCAGTTTGGCCCCTCTAGAGTCGGTTGAGCAGTTCTTC. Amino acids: CASSLAPLESVEQFF.

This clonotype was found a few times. CDR3 loop: CASTSLAGQYNEQFF. CDR3 DNA sequence: TGTGCCAGCACCTCACTGGCGGGACAATACAATGAGCAGTTCTTC. The rearrangement uses TRBV5-6 and TRBJ2-1; either TRBD1 or TRBD2 may fit D (6 bases each). Trimming left V 6 bases short and J 4 bases short, with 17 bases between. Germline V gene lookup returns CDR1 SGHDT and CDR2 YYEEEE. CDR3 length equals 15 residues.

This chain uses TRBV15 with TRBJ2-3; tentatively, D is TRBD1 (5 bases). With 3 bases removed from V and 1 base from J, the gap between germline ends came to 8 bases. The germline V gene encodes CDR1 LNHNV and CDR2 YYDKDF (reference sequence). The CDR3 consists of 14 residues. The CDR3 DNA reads TGTGCCACCAGCAGCAGGGTTGGCACAGATACGCAGTATTTT. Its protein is CATSSRVGTDTQYF.

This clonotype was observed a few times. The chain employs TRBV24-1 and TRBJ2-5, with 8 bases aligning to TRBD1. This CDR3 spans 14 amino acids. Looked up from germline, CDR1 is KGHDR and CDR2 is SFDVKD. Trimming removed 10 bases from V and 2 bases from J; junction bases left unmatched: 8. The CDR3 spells CATGQVGGQETQYF. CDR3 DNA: TGTGCCACGGGACAGGTCGGGGGACAAGAGACCCAGTACTTC.

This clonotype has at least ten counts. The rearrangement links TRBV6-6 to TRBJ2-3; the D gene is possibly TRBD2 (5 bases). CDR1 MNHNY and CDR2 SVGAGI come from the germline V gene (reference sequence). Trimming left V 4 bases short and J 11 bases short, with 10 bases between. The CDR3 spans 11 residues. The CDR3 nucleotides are TGTGCCAGCAGTTCCTCCCGGGGGCAGTATTTT. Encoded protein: CASSSSRGQYF.

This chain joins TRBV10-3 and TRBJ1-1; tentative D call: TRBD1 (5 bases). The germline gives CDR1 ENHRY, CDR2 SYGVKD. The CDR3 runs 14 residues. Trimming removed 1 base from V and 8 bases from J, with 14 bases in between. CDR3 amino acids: CAISEFTREFEAFF. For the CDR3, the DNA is TGTGCCATCAGTGAGTTCACCAGGGAGTTCGAAGCTTTCTTT.

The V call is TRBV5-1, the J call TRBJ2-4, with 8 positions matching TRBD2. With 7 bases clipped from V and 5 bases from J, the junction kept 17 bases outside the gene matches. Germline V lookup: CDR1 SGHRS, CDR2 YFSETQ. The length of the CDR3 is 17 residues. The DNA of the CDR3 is TGCGCCAGCTCGATCGGCGGGGGGCGAGTGGGCGAAAACATTCAGTACTTC. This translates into CASSIGGGRVGENIQYF.

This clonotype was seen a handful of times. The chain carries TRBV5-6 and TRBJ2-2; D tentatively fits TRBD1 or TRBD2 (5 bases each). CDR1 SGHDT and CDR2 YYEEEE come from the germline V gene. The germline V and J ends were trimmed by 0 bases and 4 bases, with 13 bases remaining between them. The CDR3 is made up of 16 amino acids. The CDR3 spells CASSLEQTRGTGELFF. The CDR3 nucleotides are TGTGCCAGCAGCTTGGAACAGACGAGGGGCACCGGGGAGCTGTTTTTT.

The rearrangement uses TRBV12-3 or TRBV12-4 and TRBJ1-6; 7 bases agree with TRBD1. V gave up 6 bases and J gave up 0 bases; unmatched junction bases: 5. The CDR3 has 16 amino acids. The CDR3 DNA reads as TGTGCCAGCAGAGACAGGGACCACTCCTATAATTCACCCCTCCACTTT. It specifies CASRDRDHSYNSPLHF.

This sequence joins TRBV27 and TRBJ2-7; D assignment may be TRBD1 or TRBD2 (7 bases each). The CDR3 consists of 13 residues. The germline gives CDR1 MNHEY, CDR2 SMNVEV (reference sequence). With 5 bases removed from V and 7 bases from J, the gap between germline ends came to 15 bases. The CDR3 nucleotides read TGTGCCAGCAGTAAGGCTCAGGGGGGGGAGCAGTACTTC. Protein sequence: CASSKAQGGEQYF.

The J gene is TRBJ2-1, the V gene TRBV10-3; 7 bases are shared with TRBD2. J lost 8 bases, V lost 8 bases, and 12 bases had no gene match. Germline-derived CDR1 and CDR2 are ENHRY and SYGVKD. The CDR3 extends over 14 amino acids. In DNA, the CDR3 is TGTGCCATCGGGGATACGGGAGGATTCGATGAGCAGTTCTTC. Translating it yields CAIGDTGGFDEQFF.

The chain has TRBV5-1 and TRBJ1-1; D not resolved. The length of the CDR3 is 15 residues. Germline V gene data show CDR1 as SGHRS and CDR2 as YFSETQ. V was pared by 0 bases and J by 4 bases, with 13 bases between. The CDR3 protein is CASSLALLVSTEAFF. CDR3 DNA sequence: TGCGCCAGCAGCTTGGCCCTTCTAGTAAGCACTGAAGCTTTCTTT.

The CDR3: CASSLAHGLAGDTGEQFF. The DNA of the CDR3 is TGTGCCAGCAGCTTAGCGCACGGACTAGCGGGAGATACCGGTGAGCAGTTCTTC. The V and J genes are TRBV7-2 and TRBJ2-1; 13 positions match TRBD2. Germline V CDR1 and CDR2: SGHTA, FQGNSA. CDR3 length: 18 amino acids. The V gene end was trimmed by 0 bases and the J gene end by 9 bases; junction bases not matched to a gene: 11.

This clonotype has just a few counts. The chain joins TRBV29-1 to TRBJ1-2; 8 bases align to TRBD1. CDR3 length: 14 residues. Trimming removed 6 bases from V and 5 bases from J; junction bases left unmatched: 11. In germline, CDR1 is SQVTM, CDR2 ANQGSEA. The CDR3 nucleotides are TGCAGCGTCACACCGACAGGGGTACCATATGGCTACACCTTC. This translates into CSVTPTGVPYGYTF.

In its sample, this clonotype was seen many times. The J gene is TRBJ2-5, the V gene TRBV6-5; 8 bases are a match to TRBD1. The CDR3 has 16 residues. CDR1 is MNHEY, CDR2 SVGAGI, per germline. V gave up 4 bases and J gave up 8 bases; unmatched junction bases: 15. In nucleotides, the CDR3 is TGTGCCAGCAGTTTACTCGCAGGGGGCGAAAAGAGAACCCAGTACTTC. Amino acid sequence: CASSLLAGGEKRTQYF.

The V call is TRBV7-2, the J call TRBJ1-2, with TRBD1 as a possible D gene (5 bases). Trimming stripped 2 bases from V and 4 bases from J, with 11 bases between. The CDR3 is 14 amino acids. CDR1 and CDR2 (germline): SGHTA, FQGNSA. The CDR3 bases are TGTGCCAGCAGCTTAACGGGGCCCGGCTATGGCTACACCTTC. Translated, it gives CASSLTGPGYGYTF. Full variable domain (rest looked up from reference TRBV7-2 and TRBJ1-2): GAGVSQSPSNKVTEKGKDVELRCDPISGHTALYWYRQSLGQGLEFLIYFQGNSAPDKSGLPSDRFSAERTGGSVSTLTIQRTQQEDSAVYLCASSLTGPGYGYTFGSGTRLTVV.

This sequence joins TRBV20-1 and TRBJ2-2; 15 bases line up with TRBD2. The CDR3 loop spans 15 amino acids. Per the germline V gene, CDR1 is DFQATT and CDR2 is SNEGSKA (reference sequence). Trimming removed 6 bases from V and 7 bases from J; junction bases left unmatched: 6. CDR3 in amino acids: CSASGTSGGFGELFF. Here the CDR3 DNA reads TGCAGTGCAAGCGGGACTAGCGGGGGGTTCGGGGAGCTGTTTTTT.

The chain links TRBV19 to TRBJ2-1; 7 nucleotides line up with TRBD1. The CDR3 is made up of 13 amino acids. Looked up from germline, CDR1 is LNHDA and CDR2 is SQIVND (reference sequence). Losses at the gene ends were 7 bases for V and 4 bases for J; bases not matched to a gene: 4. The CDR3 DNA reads TGTGCCAGTAACAGGGGAATATACAATGAGCAGTTCTTC. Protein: CASNRGIYNEQFF.

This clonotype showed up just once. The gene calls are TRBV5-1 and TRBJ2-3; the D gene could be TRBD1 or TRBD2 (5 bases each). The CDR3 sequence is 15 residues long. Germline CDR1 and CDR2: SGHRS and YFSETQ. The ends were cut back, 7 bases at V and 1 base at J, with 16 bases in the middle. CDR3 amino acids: CASSKRGEGTDTQYF. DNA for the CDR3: TGCGCCAGCTCGAAAAGGGGAGAGGGCACAGATACGCAGTATTTT.

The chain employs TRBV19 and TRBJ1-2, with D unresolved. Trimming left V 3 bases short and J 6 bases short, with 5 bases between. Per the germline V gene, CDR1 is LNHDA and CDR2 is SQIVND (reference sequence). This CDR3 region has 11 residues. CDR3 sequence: CASSILDGYTF. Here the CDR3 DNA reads TGTGCCAGTAGTATCCTGGATGGCTACACCTTC. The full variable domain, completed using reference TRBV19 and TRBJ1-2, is DGGITQSPKYLFRKEGQNVTLSCEQNLNHDAMYWYRQDPGQGLRLIYYSQIVNDFQKGDIAEGYSVSREKKESFPLTVTSAQKNPTAFYLCASSILDGYTFGSGTRLTVV.